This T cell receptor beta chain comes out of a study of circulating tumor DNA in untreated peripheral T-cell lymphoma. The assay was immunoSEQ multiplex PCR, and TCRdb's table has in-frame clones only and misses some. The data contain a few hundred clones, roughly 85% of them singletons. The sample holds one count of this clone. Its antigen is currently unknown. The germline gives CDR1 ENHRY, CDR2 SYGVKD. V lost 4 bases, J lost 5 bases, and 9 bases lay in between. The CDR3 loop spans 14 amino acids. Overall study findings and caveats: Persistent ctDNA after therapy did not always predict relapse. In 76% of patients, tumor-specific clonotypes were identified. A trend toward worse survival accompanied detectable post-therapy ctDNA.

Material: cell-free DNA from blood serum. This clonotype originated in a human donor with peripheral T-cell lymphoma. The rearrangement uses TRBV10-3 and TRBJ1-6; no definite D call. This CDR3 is CAISGRENNSPLHF. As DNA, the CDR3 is TGTGCCATCAGTGGGCGGGAGAATAATTCACCCCTCCACTTT.